This T cell receptor beta chain was sequenced in a study of blood T cell repertoires in COVID-19. Study-level information: Nucleic acid was either cDNA or gDNA, and it came from T cells, B-cell-depleted T cells, or PBMCs.

In the authors' workflow: Amplifying reference gene primers gave estimates of nucleated cell counts. Produced via immunoSEQ multiplex PCR; TCRdb's table is partial and in-frame only. Clonal size and the V and J genes are those of that table, whereas D and trimming came from the DNA. The sample shows 45,000 to 50,000 clones, 80% to 90% of them seen only once. V was pared by 6 bases and J by 4 bases, with 15 bases between. The CDR3 is made up of 14 amino acids. Germline V gives CDR1 PRHDT, CDR2 FYEKMQ (reference sequence). The receptor's source is a human donor in a cohort sampled during active COVID-19. The sequenced sample was peripheral blood. This chain joins TRBV13 and TRBJ2-5, with D possibly TRBD2 on 6 matching bases. This CDR3 is CASRARGSGETQYF. As DNA, the CDR3 is TGTGCCAGCAGGGCTCGGGGTAGCGGAGAGACCCAGTACTTC.